The 14 T cell receptor beta chains reported below all come from one sample, sequenced in a study of tumor-infiltrating lymphocytes in primary liver carcinoma. Researchers drew blood RNA from unsorted whole blood and extracted germline DNA as well. cDNA specific to TCR beta was made from 500 ng of total RNA, with a constant-region primer employed for priming. Construction of TCR beta libraries relied on three successive nested multiplex PCR rounds employing slightly modified ARM-PCR. The first two PCR rounds used TRBV1-TRBV30 primers with a Cbeta primer, roughly 10 cycles each. TCRdb reanalysed the multiplex PCR reads using MiXCR and keeps one entry per CDR3 protein. Of approximately 310,000 distinct CDR3 sequences in the sample, around three fifths were seen once. The sequenced material came from peripheral blood. The receptors come from a man aged 35 to 55 with primary liver carcinoma and hepatitis B virus infection.

This clonotype occurred once. Mismatch with germline at one junction end may stem from a read error. V and J are TRBV12-5 and TRBJ2-3; no definite D call. Germline V gene sequence: CDR1 LGHNT, CDR2 FRNRAP. This CDR3 is built from 13 residues. The CDR3 loop reads CASALPPYDTKYF. CDR3 in DNA: TGTGCTAGTGCCCTACCTCCCTATGATACGAAGTATTTT.

This clonotype occurred many times. The chain recombines TRBV7-8 with TRBJ2-1, with TRBD2 matching over 11 bases. This CDR3 contains 15 residues. Unmatched junction bases numbered 7, after V lost 5 bases and J lost 7 bases. Looked up from germline, CDR1 is SGHVS and CDR2 is FQNEAQ. In DNA, the CDR3 is TGTGCCAGCAGCCAGGGACTAGCGGTTCTGAATGAGCAGTTCTTC. Its protein product is CASSQGLAVLNEQFF.

In the case of this clonotype: This may stem from a read error, because a much larger clone lies one nucleotide away. V gene TRBV6-1 combines with J gene TRBJ1-5; weak D call: TRBD1 (5 bases). CDR3 length equals 13 residues. Germline V lookup: CDR1 MNHNS, CDR2 SASEGT. CDR3 nucleotide sequence: TGTGCCAGCCGCAAAGAGGGGAGTCAGTCCCAGCATTTT. Encoded protein: CASRKEGSQSQHF.

In the case of this clonotype: It may be a read error: a sequence one base away is much more abundant. CDR3 loop: CASSQGGSSTDTQYF. Here the CDR3 DNA reads TGCGCCAGCAGCCAAGGGGGCAGTAGCACAGATACGCAGTATTTT. The genes are TRBV4-1 and TRBJ2-3, with a tentative D call TRBD1 (5 bases). Germline assignment: CDR1 MGHRA and CDR2 YSYEKL. V lost 1 base and J lost 0, with 8 bases in between. The CDR3 totals 15 residues.

Comment on this clonotype: Being one base from a much bigger clone, this may be a read error. This chain connects TRBV6-2 or TRBV6-3 to TRBJ2-4; a weak D match, TRBD2 (5 bases). This CDR3 contains 16 residues. Germline V lookup: CDR1 MNHEY, CDR2 SVGEGT. The CDR3 bases are TGTGTCAGCAGTTACTCCCGACGGGGAGCCAAAAACATTCAGTACTTC. Protein sequence: CVSSYSRRGAKNIQYF.

The table lists this clonotype with many counts. The chain employs TRBV11-2 and TRBJ2-1, with 7 nucleotides matching TRBD2. V dropped 1 base and J dropped 0; count of bases not matched to a gene: 3. The length of the CDR3 is 16 residues. Germline V gene lookup returns CDR1 SGHAT and CDR2 FQNNGV. Here the CDR3 DNA reads TGTGCCAGCAGCTTAGTCGGGGGGACCTCCTACAATGAGCAGTTCTTC. It specifies CASSLVGGTSYNEQFF.

This clonotype was detected ten times or more. The chain couples TRBV30 to TRBJ2-3, with D unclear. The V gene's germline CDR1 is GTSNPN and CDR2 SVGIG (reference sequence). CDR3 length: 13 residues. Trimming took off 2 bases at V and 6 bases at J, with 12 bases between the two ends. CDR3 in amino acids: CAWSPAVGDTQYF. Written as DNA, the CDR3 is TGTGCCTGGAGTCCGGCCGTTGGGGATACGCAGTATTTT.

With respect to this clonotype: This may stem from a read error, because a much larger clone lies one nucleotide away. The rearrangement joins TRBV14 to TRBJ2-3, with 8 bases identical to TRBD1. Germline V gene sequence: CDR1 SGHDN, CDR2 FVKESK. The CDR3 runs to 16 residues. The CDR3 spells CASGQRQGRGTDTQYF. The CDR3 DNA follows: TGTGCCAGCGGCCAACGACAGGGGAGAGGGACAGATACGCAGTATTTT. Filled out from reference TRBV14 and TRBJ2-3, the complete variable domain reads EAGVTQFPSHSVIEKGQTVTLRCDPISGHDNLYWYRRVMGKEIKFLLHFVKESKQDESGMPNNRFLAERTGGTYSTLKVQPAELEDSGVYFCASGQRQGRGTDTQYFGPGTRLTVL.

With regard to this clonotype: A much larger clone differs by one base, so this may be a read error. The chain uses TRBV6-5 and TRBJ1-3, with TRBD1 identical over 8 bases. Per the germline V gene, CDR1 is MNHEY and CDR2 is SVGAGI. This CDR3 is built from 16 residues. The CDR3 nucleotides read TGTACCAGCAGTTACAGAGGGACAGGTTCTGGAAACACCATATATTTT. This sequence encodes CTSSYRGTGSGNTIYF.

As to this clonotype: A much larger clone sits a single nucleotide away, making a read error possible. Lacking the conserved final phenylalanine or tryptophan, this CDR3 likely reflects a read error. The genes are TRBV6-5 and TRBJ2-1; D not resolved. Germline V gene lookup returns CDR1 MNHEY and CDR2 SVGAGI. CDR3 length: 12 amino acids. Trimming left V 6 bases short and J 3 bases short, with 6 bases between. The CDR3 nucleotides are TGTGCCAGCAGGAACCTCTACAATGAGCAGTTCTTA. Protein product: CASRNLYNEQFL.

Concerning this clonotype itself: An end of the junction does not agree with germline; a read error may underlie this. The chain uses TRBV11-3 and TRBJ2-7, with D tentatively TRBD1 (6 bases). CDR1 and CDR2 (germline): SGHNT, YENEEA. This CDR3 is 12 amino acids long. CDR3 protein: CASNLTGNERYF. In DNA form, the CDR3 reads TGCGCCAGCAACTTAACAGGGAACGAGCGGTACTTC.

V gene TRBV30 combines with J gene TRBJ2-3; 7 bases align to TRBD2. The trim removed 2 bases at V and 0 bases at J, leaving 8 bases unmatched. Germline V gene sequence: CDR1 GTSNPN, CDR2 SVGIG (reference sequence). The CDR3 totals 16 residues. CDR3 DNA: TGTGCCTGGAGTAAAACTAGCGACTCTAGCACAGATACGCAGTATTTT. This translates into CAWSKTSDSSTDTQYF. Variable domain in full (rest from reference TRBV30 and TRBJ2-3): SQTIHQWPATLVQPVGSPLSLECTVEGTSNPNLYWYRQAAGRGLQLLFYSVGIGQISSEVPQNLSASRPQDRQFILSSKKLLLSDSGFYLCAWSKTSDSSTDTQYFGPGTRLTVL.

On this clonotype itself: It may be a read error: a sequence one base away is much more abundant. The chain employs TRBV28 and TRBJ2-1; TRBD2 matches at 10 bases. CDR1 and CDR2 (germline): MDHEN, SYDVKM. With V trimmed by 3 bases and J by 5 bases, 4 bases remained unmatched. CDR3 length equals 15 residues. The CDR3 bases are TGTGCCAGCAGTTTGAGCGGGAGGGAGCACAATGAGCAGTTCTTC. Translating it yields CASSLSGREHNEQFF.

The J gene is TRBJ2-3, the V gene TRBV28; D gene uncertain. The CDR3 runs to 14 residues. The germline V and J ends were trimmed by 4 bases and 10 bases, with 18 bases remaining between them. Germline CDR1 and CDR2: MDHEN and SYDVKM. The CDR3, as DNA: TGTGCCAGCAGTTCGGTCAGCCTTAGCCCGTCGCAGTATTTT. Translation gives CASSSVSLSPSQYF. The variable domain in full, with the rest retrieved from reference TRBV28 and TRBJ2-3, is DVKVTQSSRYLVKRTGEKVFLECVQDMDHENMFWYRQDPGLGLRLIYFSYDVKMKEKGDIPEGYSVSREKKERFSLILESASTNQTSMYLCASSSVSLSPSQYFGPGTRLTVL.